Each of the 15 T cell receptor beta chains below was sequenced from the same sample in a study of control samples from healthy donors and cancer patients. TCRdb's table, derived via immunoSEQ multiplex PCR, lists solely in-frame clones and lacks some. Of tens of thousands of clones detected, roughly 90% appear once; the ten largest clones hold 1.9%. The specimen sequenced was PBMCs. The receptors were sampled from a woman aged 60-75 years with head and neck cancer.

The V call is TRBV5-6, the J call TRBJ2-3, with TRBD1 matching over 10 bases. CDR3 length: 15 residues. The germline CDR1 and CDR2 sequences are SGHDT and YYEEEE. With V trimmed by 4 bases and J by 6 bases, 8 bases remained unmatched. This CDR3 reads CASSRRQGAGDTQYF. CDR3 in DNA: TGTGCCAGCAGCCGCCGACAGGGGGCAGGTGATACGCAGTATTTT.

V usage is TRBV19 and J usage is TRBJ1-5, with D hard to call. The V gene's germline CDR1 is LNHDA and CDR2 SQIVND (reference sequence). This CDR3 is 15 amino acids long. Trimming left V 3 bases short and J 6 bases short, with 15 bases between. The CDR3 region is CASSIRPQVIQPQHF. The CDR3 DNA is TGTGCCAGTAGTATTCGCCCCCAGGTAATTCAGCCCCAGCATTTT.

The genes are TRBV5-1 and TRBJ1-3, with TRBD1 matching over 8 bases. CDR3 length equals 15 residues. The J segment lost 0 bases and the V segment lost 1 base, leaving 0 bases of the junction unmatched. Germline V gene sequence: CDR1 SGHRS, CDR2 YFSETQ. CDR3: CASSLQGASGNTIYF. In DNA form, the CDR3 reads TGCGCCAGCAGCTTGCAGGGGGCCTCTGGAAACACCATATATTTT.

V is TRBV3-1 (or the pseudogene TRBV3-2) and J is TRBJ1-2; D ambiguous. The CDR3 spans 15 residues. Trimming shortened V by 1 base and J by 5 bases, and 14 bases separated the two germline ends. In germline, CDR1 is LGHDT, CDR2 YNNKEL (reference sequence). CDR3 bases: TGTGCCAGCAGCCAAGTCCTAGGCAGTGCTTATGGCTACACCTTC. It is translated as CASSQVLGSAYGYTF.

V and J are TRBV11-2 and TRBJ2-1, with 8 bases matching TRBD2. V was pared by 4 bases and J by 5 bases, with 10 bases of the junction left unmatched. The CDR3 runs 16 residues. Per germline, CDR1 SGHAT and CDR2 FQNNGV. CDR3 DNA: TGTGCCAGCAGCTCTCTCGGCGGGAGGACGAACAATGAGCAGTTCTTC. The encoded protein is CASSSLGGRTNNEQFF.

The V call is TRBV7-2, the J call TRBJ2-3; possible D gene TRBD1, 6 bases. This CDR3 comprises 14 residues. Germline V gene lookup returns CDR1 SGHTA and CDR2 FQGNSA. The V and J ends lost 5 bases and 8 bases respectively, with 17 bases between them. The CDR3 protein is CASSHGQTVGTQYF. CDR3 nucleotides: TGTGCCAGCAGCCACGGACAGACGGTGGGTACGCAGTATTTT. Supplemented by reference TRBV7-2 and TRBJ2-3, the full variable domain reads GAGVSQSPSNKVTEKGKDVELRCDPISGHTALYWYRQSLGQGLEFLIYFQGNSAPDKSGLPSDRFSAERTGGSVSTLTIQRTQQEDSAVYLCASSHGQTVGTQYFGPGTRLTVL.

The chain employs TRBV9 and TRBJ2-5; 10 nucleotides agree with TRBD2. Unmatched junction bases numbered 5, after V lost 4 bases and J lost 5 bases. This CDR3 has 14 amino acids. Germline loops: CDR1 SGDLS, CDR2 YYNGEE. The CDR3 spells CASSLAGVRETQYF. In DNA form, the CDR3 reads TGTGCCAGCAGCCTAGCGGGAGTTAGGGAGACCCAGTACTTC. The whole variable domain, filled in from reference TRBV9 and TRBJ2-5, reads DSGVTQTPKHLITATGQRVTLRCSPRSGDLSVYWYQQSLDQGLQFLIQYYNGEERAKGNILERFSAQQFPDLHSELNLSSLELGDSALYFCASSLAGVRETQYFGPGTRLLVL.

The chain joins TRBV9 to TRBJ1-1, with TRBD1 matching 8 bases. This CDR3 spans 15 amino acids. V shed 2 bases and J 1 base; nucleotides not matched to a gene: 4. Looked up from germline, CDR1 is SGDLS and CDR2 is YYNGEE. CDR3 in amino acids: CASSVTGTGNTEAFF. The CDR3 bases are TGTGCCAGCAGCGTCACCGGGACAGGGAACACTGAAGCTTTCTTT.

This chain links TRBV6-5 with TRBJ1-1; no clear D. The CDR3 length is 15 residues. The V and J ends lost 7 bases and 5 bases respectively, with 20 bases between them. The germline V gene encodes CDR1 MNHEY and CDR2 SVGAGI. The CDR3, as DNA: TGTGCCAGCACCGAAGGGATCCGGTCCCCTACTGAAGCTTTCTTT. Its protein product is CASTEGIRSPTEAFF.

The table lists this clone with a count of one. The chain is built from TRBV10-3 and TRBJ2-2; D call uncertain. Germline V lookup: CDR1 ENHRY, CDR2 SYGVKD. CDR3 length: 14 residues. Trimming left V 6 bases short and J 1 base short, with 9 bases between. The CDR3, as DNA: TGTGCCATCAGCCCACAGCAGAACACCGGGGAGCTGTTTTTT. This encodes CAISPQQNTGELFF.

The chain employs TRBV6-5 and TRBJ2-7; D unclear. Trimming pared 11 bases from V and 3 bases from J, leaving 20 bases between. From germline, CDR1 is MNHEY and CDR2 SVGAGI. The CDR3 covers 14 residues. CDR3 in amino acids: CAVKGSGPDYEQYF. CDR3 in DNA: TGTGCCGTGAAGGGATCGGGTCCAGACTACGAGCAGTACTTC.

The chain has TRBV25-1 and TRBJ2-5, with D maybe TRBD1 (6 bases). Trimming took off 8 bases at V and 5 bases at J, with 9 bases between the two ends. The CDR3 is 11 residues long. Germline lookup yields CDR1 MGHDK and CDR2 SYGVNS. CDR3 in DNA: TGTGCCAGCGCAGGGGCGGAGACCCAGTACTTC. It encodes CASAGAETQYF.

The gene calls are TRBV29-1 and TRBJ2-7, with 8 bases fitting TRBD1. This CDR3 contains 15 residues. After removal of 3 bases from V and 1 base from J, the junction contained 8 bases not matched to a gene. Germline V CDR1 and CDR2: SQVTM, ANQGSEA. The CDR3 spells CSVDVGQGLSYEQYF. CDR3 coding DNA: TGCAGCGTTGATGTTGGACAGGGATTATCCTACGAGCAGTACTTC.

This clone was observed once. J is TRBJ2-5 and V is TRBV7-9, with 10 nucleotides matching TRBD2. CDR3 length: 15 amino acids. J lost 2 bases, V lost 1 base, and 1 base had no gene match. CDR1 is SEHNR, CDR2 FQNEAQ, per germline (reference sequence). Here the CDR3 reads CASSLELAGQETQYF. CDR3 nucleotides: TGTGCCAGCAGCTTAGAACTAGCGGGACAAGAGACCCAGTACTTC.

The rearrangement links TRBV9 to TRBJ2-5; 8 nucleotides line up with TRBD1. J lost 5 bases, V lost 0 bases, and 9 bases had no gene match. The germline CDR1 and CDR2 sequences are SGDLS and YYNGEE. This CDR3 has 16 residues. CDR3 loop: CASSVGISTGVETQYF. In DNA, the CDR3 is TGTGCCAGCAGCGTAGGGATATCGACAGGGGTTGAGACCCAGTACTTC. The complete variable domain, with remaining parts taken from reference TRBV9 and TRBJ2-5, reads DSGVTQTPKHLITATGQRVTLRCSPRSGDLSVYWYQQSLDQGLQFLIQYYNGEERAKGNILERFSAQQFPDLHSELNLSSLELGDSALYFCASSVGISTGVETQYFGPGTRLLVL.